Given below is one T cell receptor (beta chain) in context. Stated time point: week 3, after first cycle of checkpoint inhibitor. This entry belongs to a study of blood T cell dynamics during melanoma immunotherapy. The CDR3 runs 12 residues. The germline gives CDR1 MNHEY, CDR2 SMNVEV (reference sequence). The V and J ends lost 3 bases and 0 bases respectively, with 2 bases between them. Profiled with immunoSEQ multiplex PCR; TCRdb holds only in-frame clones, not every one. The sample has approximately 14,000 clones, roughly 90% seen once; the top ten hold 5% to 5.5%. This TCR derives from a human donor with melanoma. The chain carries TRBV27 and TRBJ2-5; no definite D call. Source: blood, taken from a patient treated with checkpoint blockade. CDR3 DNA: TGTGCCAGCAGTTTTCACCAAGAGACCCAGTACTTC. Its protein product is CASSFHQETQYF.